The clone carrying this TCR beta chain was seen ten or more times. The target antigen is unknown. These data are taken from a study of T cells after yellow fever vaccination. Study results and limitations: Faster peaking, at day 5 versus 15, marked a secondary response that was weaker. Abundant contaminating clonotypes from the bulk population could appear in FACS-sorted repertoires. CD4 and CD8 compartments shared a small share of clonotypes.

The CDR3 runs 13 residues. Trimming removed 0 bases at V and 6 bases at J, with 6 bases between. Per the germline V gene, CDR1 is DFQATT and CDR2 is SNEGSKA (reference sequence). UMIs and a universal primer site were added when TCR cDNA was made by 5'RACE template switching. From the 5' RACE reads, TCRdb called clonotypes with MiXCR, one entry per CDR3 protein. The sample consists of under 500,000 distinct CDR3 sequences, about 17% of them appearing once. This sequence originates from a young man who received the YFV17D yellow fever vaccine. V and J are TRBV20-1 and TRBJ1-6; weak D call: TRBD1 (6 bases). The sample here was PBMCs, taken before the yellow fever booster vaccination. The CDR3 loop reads CSARDRGNSPLHF. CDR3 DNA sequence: TGCAGTGCTAGAGACAGGGGTAATTCACCCCTCCACTTT.